Shown below are 29 T cell receptor beta chains from a single sample sequenced in a study of cytomegalovirus exposure and HLA in healthy donors. The PCR made use of 60 Vbeta and 13 Jbeta primers. Repertoires were generated with immunoSEQ multiplex PCR, while TCRdb's copy carries only in-frame clones and drops some. The profile covers about 72,000 clones, with around 80% appearing a single time and 1.9% taken by the ten largest. The sample taken for sequencing was PBMCs. The source is a man between 18 and 35 years old in good health and CMV-seronegative.

In its sample, this clone was seen a few times. This chain connects TRBV19 to TRBJ1-1; no clear D. The CDR3 spans 13 residues. CDR1 is LNHDA, CDR2 SQIVND, per germline (reference sequence). Trimming stripped 3 bases from V and 3 bases from J, with 8 bases between. As DNA, the CDR3 is TGTGCCAGTAGTATTGGGGAGGACACTGAAGCTTTCTTT. It codes for CASSIGEDTEAFF.

This clone was recorded a few times. The chain recombines TRBV6-1 with TRBJ2-7, with 15 nucleotides matching TRBD2. The CDR3 sequence is 15 residues long. The ends lost 7 bases at V and 7 bases at J; junction bases unmatched: 8. Looked up from germline, CDR1 is MNHNS and CDR2 is SASEGT. The CDR3 DNA follows: TGTGCCAGCATAGGACTAGCGGGAGGGATGGGAGAGCAGTACTTC. Translation: CASIGLAGGMGEQYF.

V usage is TRBV27 and J usage is TRBJ1-5; no clear D gene. Trimming cost V 3 bases and J 4 bases, with 7 bases left between them. Per the germline V gene, CDR1 is MNHEY and CDR2 is SMNVEV (reference sequence). This CDR3 contains 13 residues. The CDR3: CASSLSGNQPQHF. In DNA form, the CDR3 reads TGTGCCAGCAGTTTGAGCGGAAATCAGCCCCAGCATTTT.

The rearrangement uses TRBV5-5 and TRBJ1-5; the D gene is possibly TRBD1 (5 bases). CDR3 length: 15 residues. V shed 3 bases and J shed 6 bases, with 16 bases lying between them. The V gene's germline CDR1 is SGHKS and CDR2 YYEKEE (reference sequence). This CDR3 reads CASSWAGKETQPQHF. CDR3 in DNA: TGTGCCAGCAGCTGGGCAGGGAAGGAGACTCAGCCCCAGCATTTT. The full variable domain, its missing parts supplied by reference TRBV5-5 and TRBJ1-5, is DAGVTQSPTHLIKTRGQQVTLRCSPISGHKSVSWYQQVLGQGPQFIFQYYEKEERGRGNFPDRFSARQFPNYSSELNVNALLLGDSALYLCASSWAGKETQPQHFGDGTRLSIL.

The rearrangement uses TRBV29-1 and TRBJ1-1, with no clear D. Trimming removed 7 bases at V and 1 base at J, with 7 bases between. CDR3 length: 11 residues. From germline, CDR1 is SQVTM and CDR2 ANQGSEA. CDR3 coding DNA: TGCAGCGGAGAGTCGAACACTGAAGCTTTCTTT. Amino acids: CSGESNTEAFF.

J is TRBJ1-2 and V is TRBV4-1; a weak D match, TRBD1 (5 bases). Per the germline V gene, CDR1 is MGHRA and CDR2 is YSYEKL. There are 13 residues in the CDR3. V was shortened by 0 bases and J by 3 bases, with 5 bases between the two germline ends. The CDR3 DNA sequence: TGCGCCAGCAGCCAAGACAGGGACTATGGCTACACCTTC. Translation: CASSQDRDYGYTF.

This chain joins TRBV4-3 and TRBJ2-3; 11 bases are shared with TRBD2. Germline values: CDR1 LGHNA, CDR2 YSLEER. The length of the CDR3 is 16 residues. Trimming at V came to 3 bases and at J to 3 bases, leaving 5 bases not matched to a gene. CDR3 bases: TGCGCCAGCAGCCAGGCCTGGACTAGCGGGACAGATACGCAGTATTTT. Its translation is CASSQAWTSGTDTQYF.

This chain uses TRBV9 with TRBJ2-3; tentative D call: TRBD2 (5 bases). V was trimmed by 0 bases and J by 2 bases, leaving 13 bases between them. CDR3 length: 16 residues. The germline gives CDR1 SGDLS, CDR2 YYNGEE. The CDR3 coding sequence is TGTGCCAGCAGCGTAGTTTCTAGCCGAATCACAGATACGCAGTATTTT. It translates to CASSVVSSRITDTQYF.

The chain couples TRBV5-4 to TRBJ2-7; TRBD2 might be the D (6 bases). The CDR3 spans 15 residues. V gave up 0 bases and J gave up 6 bases, with 16 bases separating them. In germline, CDR1 is SGHNT, CDR2 YYREEE (reference sequence). CDR3 sequence (DNA): TGTGCCAGCAGCTTGGCCAGTAGGGAGGTCTCCGAGCAGTACTTC. Residues: CASSLASREVSEQYF.

The CDR3 protein is CASSLDRGRGSYNEQFF. CDR3 sequence (DNA): TGTGCCAGCAGCCTGGACAGGGGCCGAGGCTCCTACAATGAGCAGTTCTTC. J is TRBJ2-1 and V is TRBV5-4, with TRBD1 matching 9 bases. The trim removed 4 bases at V and 0 bases at J, leaving 8 bases unmatched. CDR1 and CDR2 (germline): SGHNT, YYREEE (reference sequence). The CDR3 contains 17 residues. Drawing the rest from reference TRBV5-4 and TRBJ2-1, the complete variable domain is ETGVTQSPTHLIKTRGQQVTLRCSSQSGHNTVSWYQQALGQGPQFIFQYYREEENGRGNFPPRFSGLQFPNYSSELNVNALELDDSALYLCASSLDRGRGSYNEQFFGPGTRLTVL.

The chain recombines TRBV7-8 with TRBJ2-7, with 8 nucleotides matching TRBD1. The V gene's germline CDR1 is SGHVS and CDR2 FQNEAQ. V lost 5 bases and J lost 2; bases outside the gene matches: 5. CDR3 length: 14 amino acids. CDR3 amino acids: CASSQGTGTYEQYF. DNA of the CDR3: TGTGCCAGCAGCCAAGGGACAGGAACCTACGAGCAGTACTTC. The whole variable domain, remainder taken from reference TRBV7-8 and TRBJ2-7, is GAGVSQSPRYKVAKRGQDVALRCDPISGHVSLFWYQQALGQGPEFLTYFQNEAQLDKSGLPSDRFFAERPEGSVSTLKIQRTQQEDSAVYLCASSQGTGTYEQYFGPGTRLTVT.

As concerns this clone: A junction boundary mismatches the germline segment, possibly from a read error. V usage is TRBV30 and J usage is TRBJ1-6, with 9 bases lining up with TRBD1. Germline V gene sequence: CDR1 GTSNPN, CDR2 SVGIG (reference sequence). This CDR3 comprises 16 residues. CDR3 nucleotide sequence: TGTGCCTGGAGTGGTGGGGGACAGGGATGGGGTTCACCCCTCAACTTT. This codes for CAWSGGGQGWGSPLNF.

This chain links TRBV4-3 with TRBJ2-3; 12 bases align to TRBD2. Germline CDR1 and CDR2: LGHNA and YSLEER. V shed 2 bases and J 3 bases; nucleotides not matched to a gene: 6. This CDR3 is 17 amino acids long. The CDR3 sequence: CASSQTGLAGPTDTQYF. The CDR3 DNA sequence: TGCGCCAGCAGCCAAACGGGACTAGCGGGTCCGACAGATACGCAGTATTTT.

The chain is built from TRBV4-2 and TRBJ2-4; D is perhaps TRBD1 (6 bases). The V end lost 0 bases, the J end lost 8 bases, and 20 bases lay between the germline ends. The V gene's germline CDR1 is LGHNA and CDR2 YNFKEQ. This CDR3 is 17 amino acids long. CDR3 sequence: CASSQDTDRSSGYIQYF. CDR3 DNA: TGTGCCAGCAGCCAAGATACCGACAGGTCCTCGGGGTACATTCAGTACTTC.

The V gene is TRBV6-5, the J gene TRBJ2-5; the match to TRBD1 covers 7 bases. The tail of the sequence fits TRBJ2-7 better, so the J call may be wrong. The CDR3 covers 15 residues. Germline V CDR1 and CDR2: MNHEY, SVGAGI. CDR3 nucleotide sequence: TGTGCCAGCAGGGTCCACGGACAGGTAAACTACGAGCAGTACTTC. Its translation is CASRVHGQVNYEQYF.

The rearrangement joins TRBV6-1 to TRBJ1-5; D gene ambiguous. Trimming left V 4 bases short and J 1 base short, with 5 bases between. CDR3 size: 13 residues. Per germline, CDR1 MNHNS and CDR2 SASEGT. CDR3 in amino acids: CASSGSSNQPQHF. The CDR3 DNA follows: TGTGCCAGCAGTGGTAGCAGCAATCAGCCCCAGCATTTT.

This clone appeared a few times. The chain has TRBV7-2 and TRBJ1-6; 10 bases line up with TRBD1. Germline V lookup: CDR1 SGHTA, CDR2 FQGNSA. The length of the CDR3 is 18 residues. Trimming removed 2 bases from V and 8 bases from J; junction bases left unmatched: 12. The CDR3 DNA reads as TGTGCCAGCAGCTTAAGGTCTCGGACAGGGGGGAGCTATTCACCCCTCCACTTT. This sequence encodes CASSLRSRTGGSYSPLHF.

This chain links TRBV6-5 with TRBJ2-3; the match to TRBD2 covers 8 bases. Unmatched junction bases numbered 2, after V lost 2 bases and J lost 4 bases. CDR3 length equals 14 residues. Germline-derived CDR1 and CDR2 are MNHEY and SVGAGI. In DNA, the CDR3 is TGTGCCAGCAGTTACCCGGGGGGGCCAGATACGCAGTATTTT. Protein product: CASSYPGGPDTQYF.

The V call is TRBV5-4, the J call TRBJ2-7; D is ambiguous. Trimming left V 4 bases short and J 4 bases short, with 6 bases between. Germline V gene sequence: CDR1 SGHNT, CDR2 YYREEE (reference sequence). The CDR3 is 11 residues long. CDR3 loop: CASSLEYEQYF. As DNA, the CDR3 is TGTGCCAGCAGCCTCGAGTACGAGCAGTACTTC.

The rearrangement uses TRBV5-4 and TRBJ1-4, with D possibly matching TRBD1 (5 bases). There are 14 residues in the CDR3. With 1 base removed from V and 6 bases from J, the gap between germline ends came to 10 bases. Germline CDR1 and CDR2: SGHNT and YYREEE (reference sequence). CDR3: CASSLPGRDEKLFF. CDR3 nucleotides: TGTGCCAGCAGCTTGCCAGGGAGGGATGAAAAACTGTTTTTT. Full variable domain (missing parts from reference TRBV5-4 and TRBJ1-4): ETGVTQSPTHLIKTRGQQVTLRCSSQSGHNTVSWYQQALGQGPQFIFQYYREEENGRGNFPPRFSGLQFPNYSSELNVNALELDDSALYLCASSLPGRDEKLFFGSGTQLSVL.

This sequence joins TRBV2 and TRBJ2-2; the D gene is possibly TRBD1 (5 bases). Germline CDR1 and CDR2: SNHLY and FYNNEI. V lost 3 bases and J 6 bases, leaving 8 bases between the germline ends. CDR3 length: 13 residues. CDR3 residues: CASSDVGPGELFF. The CDR3 DNA follows: TGTGCCAGCAGTGACGTGGGGCCCGGGGAGCTGTTTTTT.

This clone was recorded once. This rearrangement joins TRBV25-1 to TRBJ2-7; D is undetermined. Per germline, CDR1 MGHDK and CDR2 SYGVNS. V lost 1 base, J lost 6 bases, and 10 bases lay in between. CDR3 length: 13 residues. The CDR3 sequence is CASSELPGIEQYF. Here the CDR3 DNA reads TGTGCCAGCAGTGAATTACCGGGTATCGAGCAGTACTTC.

The chain carries TRBV5-4 and TRBJ2-7; 9 bases fit TRBD2. This CDR3 contains 14 residues. CDR1 and CDR2 (germline): SGHNT, YYREEE (reference sequence). V shed 5 bases, J shed 5 bases, and the junction held 8 bases outside the gene matches. The CDR3 region has the DNA TGTGCCAGCAGACTTAGCGGGAGCGTAGACGAGCAGTACTTC. As protein: CASRLSGSVDEQYF. The complete variable domain, with remaining parts taken from reference TRBV5-4 and TRBJ2-7, reads ETGVTQSPTHLIKTRGQQVTLRCSSQSGHNTVSWYQQALGQGPQFIFQYYREEENGRGNFPPRFSGLQFPNYSSELNVNALELDDSALYLCASRLSGSVDEQYFGPGTRLTVT.

The V and J genes are TRBV10-1 and TRBJ1-1, with a weak D call TRBD1 (5 bases). Germline values: CDR1 WNHNN, CDR2 SYGVQD (reference sequence). The CDR3 loop spans 16 amino acids. Trimming cost V 6 bases and J 2 bases, with 19 bases left between them. The CDR3 sequence is CASRTDLLGGNTEAFF. CDR3 DNA sequence: TGCGCCAGCAGAACCGATCTTCTGGGGGGTAACACTGAAGCTTTCTTT.

The genes are TRBV6-5 and TRBJ2-5; TRBD2 aligns across 10 bases. CDR3 length: 14 residues. Germline V CDR1 and CDR2: MNHEY, SVGAGI. Trimming cost V 6 bases and J 5 bases; bases outside gene matches: 6. DNA of the CDR3: TGTGCCAGCAGATCATCACTAGCGGGGGAGACCCAGTACTTC. It specifies CASRSSLAGETQYF.

V gene TRBV6-1 combines with J gene TRBJ1-2; the D is unclear. Germline V gene lookup returns CDR1 MNHNS and CDR2 SASEGT. CDR3 length equals 14 residues. Trimming stripped 6 bases from V and 0 bases from J, with 11 bases between. The DNA of the CDR3 is TGTGCCAGCAGACCCGCTAAAACTAACTATGGCTACACCTTC. Protein sequence: CASRPAKTNYGYTF.

This clone was picked up a small number of times. This CDR3 is also generated by other DNA sequences in the sample. The chain carries TRBV30 and TRBJ1-5; D uncertain. Germline V gene sequence: CDR1 GTSNPN, CDR2 SVGIG (reference sequence). V lost 2 bases to trimming and J lost 0 bases, with 5 bases between them. This CDR3 is 13 amino acids long. CDR3 bases: TGTGCCTGGAGTCCCAGTAGCAATCAGCCCCAGCATTTT. This codes for CAWSPSSNQPQHF.

In its sample, this clone was seen once. The V and J genes are TRBV7-8 and TRBJ2-1, with a possible D match to TRBD2 (5 bases). V dropped 5 bases and J dropped 9 bases, with 8 bases sitting between them. This CDR3 spans 11 amino acids. Germline V gene data show CDR1 as SGHVS and CDR2 as FQNEAQ. The chain's CDR3 is CASSARGEQFF. The CDR3 DNA reads as TGTGCCAGCAGCGCTCGGGGTGAGCAGTTCTTC.

The chain combines TRBV5-4 with TRBJ1-1; TRBD1 matches at 10 bases. The CDR3 length is 15 residues. Unmatched junction bases numbered 4, after V lost 1 base and J lost 4 bases. Germline assignment: CDR1 SGHNT and CDR2 YYREEE (reference sequence). As DNA, the CDR3 is TGTGCCAGCAGCTTGATCGACAGGGGGCTCACTGAAGCTTTCTTT. Residues: CASSLIDRGLTEAFF.